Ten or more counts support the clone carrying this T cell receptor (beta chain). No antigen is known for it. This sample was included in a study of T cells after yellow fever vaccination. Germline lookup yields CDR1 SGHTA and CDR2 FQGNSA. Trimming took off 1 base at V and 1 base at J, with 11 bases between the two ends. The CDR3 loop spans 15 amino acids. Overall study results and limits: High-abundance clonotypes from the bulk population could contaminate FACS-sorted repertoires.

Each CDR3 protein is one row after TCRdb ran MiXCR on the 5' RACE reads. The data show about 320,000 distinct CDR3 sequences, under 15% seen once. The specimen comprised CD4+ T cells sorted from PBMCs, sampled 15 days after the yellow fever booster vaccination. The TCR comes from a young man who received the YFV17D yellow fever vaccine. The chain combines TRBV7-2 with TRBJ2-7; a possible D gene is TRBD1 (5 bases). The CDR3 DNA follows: TGTGCCAGCAGCTTAGATTGGGGCAGATCCTACGAGCAGTACGTC. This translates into CASSLDWGRSYEQYV.